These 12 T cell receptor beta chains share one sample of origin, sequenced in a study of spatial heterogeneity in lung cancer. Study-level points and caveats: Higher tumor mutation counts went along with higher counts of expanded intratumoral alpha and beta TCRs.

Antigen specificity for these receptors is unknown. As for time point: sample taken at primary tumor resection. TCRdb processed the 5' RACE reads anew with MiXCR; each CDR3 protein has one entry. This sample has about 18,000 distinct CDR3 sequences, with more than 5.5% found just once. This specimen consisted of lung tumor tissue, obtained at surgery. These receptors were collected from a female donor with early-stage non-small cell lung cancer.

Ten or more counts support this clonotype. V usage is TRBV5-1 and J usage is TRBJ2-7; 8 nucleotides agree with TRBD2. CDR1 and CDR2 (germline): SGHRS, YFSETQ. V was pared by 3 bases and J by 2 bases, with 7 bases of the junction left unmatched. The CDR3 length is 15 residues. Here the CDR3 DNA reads TGCGCCAGCAGCTGGGGGACTAGGGAAGCCTACGAGCAGTACTTC. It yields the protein CASSWGTREAYEQYF.

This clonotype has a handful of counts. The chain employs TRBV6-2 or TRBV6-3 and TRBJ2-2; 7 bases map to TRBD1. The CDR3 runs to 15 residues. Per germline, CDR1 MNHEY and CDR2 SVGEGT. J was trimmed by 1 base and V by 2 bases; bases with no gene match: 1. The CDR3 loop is CASSYGQVNTGELFF. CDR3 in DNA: TGTGCCAGCAGTTACGGACAGGTGAACACCGGGGAGCTGTTTTTT.

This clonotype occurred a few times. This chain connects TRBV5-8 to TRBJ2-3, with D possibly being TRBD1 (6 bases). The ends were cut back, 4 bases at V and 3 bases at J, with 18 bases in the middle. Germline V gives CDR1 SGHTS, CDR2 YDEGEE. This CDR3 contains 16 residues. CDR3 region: CASSPYQGRGTDTQYF. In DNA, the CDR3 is TGTGCCAGCAGCCCTTACCAAGGAAGGGGGACAGATACGCAGTATTTT.

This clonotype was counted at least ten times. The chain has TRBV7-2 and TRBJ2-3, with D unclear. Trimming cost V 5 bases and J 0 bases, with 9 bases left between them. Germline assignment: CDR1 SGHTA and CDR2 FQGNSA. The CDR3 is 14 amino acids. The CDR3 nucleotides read TGTGCCAGCAGCCCTACGACTAGCACAGATACGCAGTATTTT. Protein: CASSPTTSTDTQYF.

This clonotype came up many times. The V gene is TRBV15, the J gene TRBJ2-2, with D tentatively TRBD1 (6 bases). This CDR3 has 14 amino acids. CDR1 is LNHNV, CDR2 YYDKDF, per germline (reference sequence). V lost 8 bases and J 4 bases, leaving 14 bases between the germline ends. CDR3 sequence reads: CATFDRRLTGELFF. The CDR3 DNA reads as TGTGCCACCTTCGACAGGAGACTCACCGGGGAGCTGTTTTTT.

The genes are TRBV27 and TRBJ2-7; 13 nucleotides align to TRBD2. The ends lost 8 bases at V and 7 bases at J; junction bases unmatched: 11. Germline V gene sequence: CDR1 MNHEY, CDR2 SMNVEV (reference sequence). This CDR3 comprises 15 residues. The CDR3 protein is CASRLAGGWGVEQYF. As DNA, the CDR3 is TGTGCCAGCCGACTAGCGGGAGGTTGGGGGGTGGAGCAGTACTTC.

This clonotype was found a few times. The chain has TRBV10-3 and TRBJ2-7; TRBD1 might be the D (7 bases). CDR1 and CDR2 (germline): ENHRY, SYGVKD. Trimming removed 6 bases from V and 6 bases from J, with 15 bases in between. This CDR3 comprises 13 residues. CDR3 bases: TGTGCCATCAGCAGCCAGGGGGGACGCGAGCAGTACTTC. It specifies CAISSQGGREQYF.

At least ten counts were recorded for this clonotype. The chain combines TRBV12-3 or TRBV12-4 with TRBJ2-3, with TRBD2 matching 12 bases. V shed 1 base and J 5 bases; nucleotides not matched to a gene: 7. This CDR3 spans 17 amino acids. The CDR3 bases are TGTGCCAGCAGTTTAGAATTAAGACTAGCGGGAGAAGATACGCAGTATTTT. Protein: CASSLELRLAGEDTQYF.

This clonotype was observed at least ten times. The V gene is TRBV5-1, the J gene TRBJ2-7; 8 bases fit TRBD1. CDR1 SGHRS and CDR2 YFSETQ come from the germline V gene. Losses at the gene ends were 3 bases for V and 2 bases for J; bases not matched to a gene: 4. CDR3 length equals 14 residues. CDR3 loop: CASSSGQGAYEQYF. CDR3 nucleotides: TGCGCCAGCAGCTCAGGACAGGGAGCCTACGAGCAGTACTTC.

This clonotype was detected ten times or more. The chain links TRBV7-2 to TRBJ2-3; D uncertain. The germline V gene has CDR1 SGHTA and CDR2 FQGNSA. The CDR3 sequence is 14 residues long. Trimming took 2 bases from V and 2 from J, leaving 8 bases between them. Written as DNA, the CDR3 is TGTGCCAGCAGCTTACCAAGTAACACAGATACGCAGTATTTT. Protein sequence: CASSLPSNTDTQYF. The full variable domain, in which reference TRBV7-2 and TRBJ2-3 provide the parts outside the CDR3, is GAGVSQSPSNKVTEKGKDVELRCDPISGHTALYWYRQSLGQGLEFLIYFQGNSAPDKSGLPSDRFSAERTGGSVSTLTIQRTQQEDSAVYLCASSLPSNTDTQYFGPGTRLTVL.

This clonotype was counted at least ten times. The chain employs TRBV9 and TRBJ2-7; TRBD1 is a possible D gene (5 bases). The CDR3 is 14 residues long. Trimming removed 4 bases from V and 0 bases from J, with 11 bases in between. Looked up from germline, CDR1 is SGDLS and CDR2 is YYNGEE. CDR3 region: CASSPSTASYEQYF. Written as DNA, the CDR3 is TGTGCCAGCAGCCCCTCGACAGCCTCCTACGAGCAGTACTTC.

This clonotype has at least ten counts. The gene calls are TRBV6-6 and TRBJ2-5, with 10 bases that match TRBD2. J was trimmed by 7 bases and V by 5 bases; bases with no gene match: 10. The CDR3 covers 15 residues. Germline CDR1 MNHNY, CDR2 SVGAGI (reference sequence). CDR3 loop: CASSPSGRAWGTQYF. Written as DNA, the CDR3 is TGTGCCAGCAGTCCGAGCGGGAGGGCGTGGGGGACCCAGTACTTC.